This T cell receptor (beta chain) originates from a study of T cell repertoires in cytomegalovirus infection. About the research overall: An indication of both CMV infection and matching HLA type came from public TCR beta signatures.

With regard to this clonotype: Its target is unknown.

Germline V gene lookup returns CDR1 MNHEY and CDR2 SVGAGI. V was clipped by 6 bases and J by 3 bases, with 20 bases between them. The CDR3 extends over 16 amino acids. Study-wide findings and caveats: Carriers of CMV and the relevant HLA type were discriminated by public TCR beta frequency. The ex vivo response was dominated by HLA-C-restricted CMV-specific TCR beta clonotypes.

TCRdb independently ran MiXCR on the reads; one entry per CDR3 protein. The sample has just under 300,000 distinct CDR3 sequences, about 9.2% seen once. The sequence derives from a human donor in good health (CMV status not recorded). Some clones in this sample may be carry-over from other donors' samples. The V and J genes are TRBV6-5 and TRBJ1-1, with D unresolved. The source material was PBMCs. CDR3 amino acids: CASSPLVTNSYTEAFF. The CDR3 DNA follows: TGTGCCAGCAGCCCCCTCGTGACTAACTCCTACACTGAAGCTTTCTTT.